This T cell receptor beta chain was captured by sequencing in a study of cytomegalovirus exposure and HLA in healthy donors. The CDR3 is 13 residues long. V lost 0 bases and J lost 7; bases outside the gene matches: 1. CDR1 and CDR2 from the germline V gene are KGHSH and LQKENI. With 60 Vbeta and 13 Jbeta primers, the PCR was carried out. Using immunoSEQ multiplex PCR, the repertoire was profiled, and TCRdb retains in-frame clones only, with some absent. The sample records 180,000 or so clones, 65% to 75% being singletons. The chain combines TRBV18 with TRBJ1-2, with TRBD1 matching over 8 bases. Specimen: PBMCs. The clonotype comes from a human donor in good health. The CDR3 loop is CASSPPTGVGYTF. CDR3 DNA sequence: TGTGCCAGCTCACCACCGACAGGGGTTGGCTACACCTTC.